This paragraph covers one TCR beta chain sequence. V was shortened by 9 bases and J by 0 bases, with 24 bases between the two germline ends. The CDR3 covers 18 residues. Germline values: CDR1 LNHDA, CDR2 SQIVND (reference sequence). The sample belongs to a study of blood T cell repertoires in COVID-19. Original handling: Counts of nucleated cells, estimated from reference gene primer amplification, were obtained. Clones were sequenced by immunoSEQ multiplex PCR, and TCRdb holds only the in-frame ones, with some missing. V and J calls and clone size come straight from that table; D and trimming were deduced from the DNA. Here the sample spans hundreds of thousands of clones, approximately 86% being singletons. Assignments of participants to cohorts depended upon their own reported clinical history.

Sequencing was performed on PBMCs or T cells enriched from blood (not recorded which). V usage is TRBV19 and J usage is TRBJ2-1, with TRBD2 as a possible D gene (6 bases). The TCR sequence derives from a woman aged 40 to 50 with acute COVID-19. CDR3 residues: CASGTSGRVWSSYNEQFF. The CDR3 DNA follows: TGTGCCAGCGGGACTTCGGGTAGGGTTTGGAGCTCCTACAATGAGCAGTTCTTC. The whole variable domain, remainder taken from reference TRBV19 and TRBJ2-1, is DGGITQSPKYLFRKEGQNVTLSCEQNLNHDAMYWYRQDPGQGLRLIYYSQIVNDFQKGDIAEGYSVSREKKESFPLTVTSAQKNPTAFYLCASGTSGRVWSSYNEQFFGPGTRLTVL.